This TCR beta chain was observed in a study of regulatory T cells in long-lasting Graves disease. CDR3-region Arm-PCR and iRepertoire HTBI primers produced the TCR beta libraries. TCRdb itself ran the multiplex PCR reads through MiXCR, one entry per CDR3 protein. The table lists roughly 380,000 distinct CDR3 sequences, about 16% of them singletons, with about 20% in the top ten. On this clonotype itself: With a much larger clone just one base away, this may be a read error.

The time point denotes: newly diagnosed GD, antithyroid drugs for less than 3 months. PBMCs provided the RNA from which the TCR library was made. From germline, CDR1 is MDHEN and CDR2 SYDVKM. The CDR3 consists of 12 residues. This clonotype was obtained from a female donor with Graves disease. The sequences come from peripheral blood mononuclear cells (PBMCs), collected at new diagnosis, from a patient treated with antithyroid drugs. This chain uses TRBV28 with TRBJ1-1; D call uncertain. In DNA form, the CDR3 reads TGTTCCGGGTCCCAAGGGTACACTGAAGCTTTCTTT. This translates into CSGSQGYTEAFF.